This is a list of T cell receptor beta chains from one sample in a study of CD8 T cells in Susac syndrome. Each CDR3 protein is one row after TCRdb ran MiXCR on the immunoSEQ multiplex PCR reads. The sample has about 150,000 distinct CDR3 sequences; around 95% are singletons. The sample comprised CD4+ T cells from PBMCs. These receptors were collected from a human donor with Susac syndrome. Each CDR3 is given with its conserved first and last residue. Each record gives: J gene, V gene, D gene, clone size, CDR3 DNA, CDR3 protein. The D gene is left open where the match is weak. Clone size appears in some rows only: once, few, many, or a class for an expanded clone.

>TRBJ2-7|TRBV5-1|TRBD2|-
TGCGCCAGCAGCCCACGGACTAGCGGCGAGCAGTACTTC
CASSPRTSGEQYF
>TRBJ2-3|TRBV20-1|TRBD2|-
TGCAGTGCTAGTGCACTAGCGGGGTTAACAGATACGCAGTATTTT
CSASALAGLTDTQYF
>TRBJ2-3|TRBV29-1|-|-
TGCAGCGTCGAGGGTGTGCTCCGGCCAGATACGCAGTATTTT
CSVEGVLRPDTQYF
>TRBJ2-3|TRBV6-6|TRBD2|-
TGTGCCAGCAGAATTAGCGGGAGAGGAGCAGATACGCAGTATTTT
CASRISGRGADTQYF
>TRBJ2-5|TRBV29-1|-|-
TGCAGCGCAGCGTTAGGAGTGGGGGAGACCCAGTACTTC
CSAALGVGETQYF
>TRBJ2-1|TRBV7-9|-|-
TGTGCCAGCAGCTTAGGCGGTAGGGCTGTATTACGGGGCAATGAGCAGTTCTTC
CASSLGGRAVLRGNEQFF
>TRBJ2-7|TRBV12-3/TRBV12-4|-|-
TGTGCCAGCAGTTTTGGGGGGCATGAAGAGCAGTACTTC
CASSFGGHEEQYF
>TRBJ2-1|TRBV7-8|-|-
TGTGCCAGCAGCACACCAGGAAGGGGGGGGAGCTCCTACAATGAGCAGTTCTTC
CASSTPGRGGSSYNEQFF
>TRBJ1-1|TRBV9|-|-
TGTGCCAGCAGCGGCGGACTAAGGGACACTGAAGCTTTCTTT
CASSGGLRDTEAFF
>TRBJ2-7|TRBV15|TRBD2|-
TGTGCCACCAGCAGGGCACTAGCGGGGGGTTCCCTCGAGCAGTACTTC
CATSRALAGGSLEQYF
>TRBJ2-1|TRBV20-1|TRBD2|-
TGCAGTGCTAGACCGGGGACTACCAATGAGCAGTTCTTC
CSARPGTTNEQFF
>TRBJ1-1|TRBV18|-|-
TGTGCCAGCTCACCTAACGGGAACACTGAAGCTTTCTTT
CASSPNGNTEAFF
>TRBJ2-1|TRBV7-3|TRBD2|-
TGTGCCAGCAGCTTAGGCGGGAGGGACAATGAGCAGTTCTTC
CASSLGGRDNEQFF
>TRBJ2-7|TRBV20-1|TRBD1|-
TGCAGTGCCGAAAAACGACAGGGGGTCTACGAGCAGTACTTC
CSAEKRQGVYEQYF
>TRBJ2-1|TRBV5-4|TRBD1|-
TGTGCCAGCAGCTTACAAGGGGGCTCTGAGCAGTTCTTC
CASSLQGGSEQFF
>TRBJ2-3|TRBV24-1|-|-
TGTGCCACCAGTGACCCGGAGGGCCGTAGCACAGATACGCAGTATTTT
CATSDPEGRSTDTQYF
>TRBJ2-5|TRBV18|-|-
TGTGCCAGCTCACCATCAGGAAGGGAGACCCAGTACTTC
CASSPSGRETQYF
>TRBJ2-7|TRBV7-6|TRBD1|-
TGTGCCAGCAGCCACCACCTGAGTCGGACAGGCCACGAGCAGTACTTC
CASSHHLSRTGHEQYF
>TRBJ2-3|TRBV18|-|-
TGTGCCAGCTCTCAGACCCACCCCTACACAGATACGCAGTATTTT
CASSQTHPYTDTQYF
>TRBJ2-1|TRBV29-1|-|-
TGCAGCGTTGACGACTACGACAATGAGCAGTTCTTC
CSVDDYDNEQFF
>TRBJ2-7|TRBV20-1|-|-
TGCAGTGCCCCGGGACAACCCTACGAGCAGTACTTC
CSAPGQPYEQYF
>TRBJ2-5|TRBV20-1|TRBD2|once
TGCAGTGCCGAAAGGCCCAGCGGGATCGAGGAGACCCAGTACTTC
CSAERPSGIEETQYF
>TRBJ2-5|TRBV9|-|-
TGTGCCAGCAGCGTATCGAACCAAGAGACCCAGTACTTC
CASSVSNQETQYF
>TRBJ2-5|TRBV20-1|-|-
TGCAGTGCTGGTCATAGCTCAGAGACCCAGTACTTC
CSAGHSSETQYF
>TRBJ1-2|TRBV23-1|-|-
TGCGCCAACAGTCAACGGACAGGCTACACCTTC
CANSQRTGYTF
>TRBJ2-1|TRBV29-1|-|-
TGCAGCGTTGCTAGGACGGATGAGCAGTTCTTC
CSVARTDEQFF
>TRBJ1-2|TRBV3-1|-|once
TGTGCCAGCAGCCAAGCGGCCAGTATCTATGGCTACACCTTC
CASSQAASIYGYTF
>TRBJ2-2|TRBV29-1|TRBD2|-
TGCAGCGCCCGGGGGGACTTCACCGGGGAGCTGTTTTTT
CSARGDFTGELFF
>TRBJ2-1|TRBV5-1|TRBD2|-
TGCGCCAGCAGCTTGGAAGCGGGAGCCGGTAATGAGCAGTTCTTC
CASSLEAGAGNEQFF
>TRBJ2-7|TRBV11-2|TRBD1|-
TGTGCCAGCAGCTTCGCAACAGGGGGTTACGAGCAGTACTTC
CASSFATGGYEQYF
>TRBJ1-1|TRBV20-1|-|-
TGCAGTGCCGAGGGTCTGAACACTGAAGCTTTCTTT
CSAEGLNTEAFF
>TRBJ2-1|TRBV9|TRBD2|-
TGTGCCAGCAGCGTAGCGCGGGGGACTAGCGGGTTCAATGAGCAGTTCTTC
CASSVARGTSGFNEQFF